This T cell receptor beta chain is drawn from a study of Ad26.COV2.S vaccination and SARS-CoV-2 variants (dated by TCRdb to the early 2020s). For the study in its entirety: Donors in the vaccine arm were drawn from COV1001, a phase I-IIa trial of Ad26.COV2.S in healthy adults that was multicentre, randomized, double-blind and placebo-controlled. Ad26.COV2.S was administered intramuscularly at 5 x 10^10 or 1 x 10^11 viral particles, either as a single shot or as two shots given 56 days apart. TCRbeta repertoire sequencing was used to assess the specificity and breadth of SARS-CoV-2-reactive T cell receptors after Ad26.COV2.S vaccination. A total of roughly 30 samples were included in the TCR-sequenced set, comprising roughly 20 Ad26.COV2.S vaccine recipients, 5 placebo recipients and 8 SARS-CoV-2 convalescent individuals. Trial participants were randomized into five groups of five: low-dose or high-dose Ad26.COV2.S given once or twice, or placebo on both occasions. Throughout the experiments and outcome assessment, investigators stayed blinded to trial group allocation.

The CDR3 numbers 17 residues from cysteine through phenylalanine. Only CDR3 DNA is held: 51 bases, read in frame from base 1. The germline V gene provides CDR1 SGHTA and CDR2 FQGTGA. At the junction V is shortened by 5 bases and J by 4 bases; bases outside the gene matches: 10. General findings and caveats noted by the study authors: It was noted by the authors that total T cell responses may have been underestimated by the TCR breadth and depth analyses. Higher spike-specific TCR breadth was observed in Ad26.COV2.S recipients than in placebo recipients (P = 0.0014). Non-spike TCR breadth was comparable between vaccine and placebo recipients, consistent with the vaccine containing only spike. The study was not powered to compare responses between vaccine doses or regimens. Substantial breadth of spike-specific CD8+ and CD4+ T cell responses was reported after vaccination.

The treatment or condition label for this specimen denotes: roughly 20 received Ad26.COV2.S at low or high dose, single or two shots; 5 received placebo; per-sample allocation not given. Repertoires of vaccine and placebo recipients were sequenced from samples collected on day 63 after the first injection. Cohort 1b enrolled about 25 adults aged 18-55 years at a single site in Boston, USA, between 29 July and 7 August 2020. Ad26.COV2.S was a replication-incompetent adenovirus type 26 vector that expressed a prefusion-stabilized SARS-CoV-2 spike protein derived from the original Wuhan strain. On this clone itself: Which antigen it targets is not known. Qualities for individual bases were not recorded, and no much larger clone is one base off.

TCRbeta CDR3 regions were sequenced with the immunoSEQ Assay. After extraction, genomic DNA underwent amplification by bias-controlled multiplex PCR, followed by high-throughput sequencing. As for the authors' bioinformatics: Collapsing and filtering of sequences were performed to quantify the absolute abundance of each unique TCRbeta CDR3 region. T cell fraction was estimated by normalization of TCRbeta template counts to usable DNA, with usable DNA being measured through amplification of reference genes present in all nucleated cells. Repertoire TCRs were annotated as SARS-CoV-2-specific by exact matching of V gene, CDR3 amino acid sequence and J gene to a known reactive TCR set. MIRA supplied the reference SARS-CoV-2 TCR set, which was filtered for enrichment in COVID-19-positive ImmuneCODE repertoires so that public or cross-reactive TCRs were removed. Using the MIRA antigens, annotated TCRs were further analysed by specific ORF or by position within an ORF. Depth was the summed frequency of annotated unique rearrangements, while breadth was defined as annotated unique rearrangements over total unique productive rearrangements. TCR breadth was compared between groups using two-sided Wilcoxon rank-sum tests. The table was pulled from immuneACCESS by TCRdb, which kept in-frame rearrangements only. Such tables lose some clones; where checked, under half of the loss comes from unresolved V genes, and the rest has no known cause. V and J calls and clone size come straight from that table; D and trimming were deduced from the DNA. This sample lists 350,000 to 600,000 clones; about 89% were detected once. 1.7% of the sample belongs to the ten largest clones.

The chain links TRBV7-3 with TRBJ2-6; 8 central bases correspond to TRBD1. This clonotype was sampled from a person between 18 and 65 years old who received the Ad26.COV2.S COVID-19 vaccine or a placebo. This sample comprised peripheral blood, obtained in a trial of Ad26.COV2.S vaccine versus placebo. The DNA sequence follows: TGTGCCAGCAGCCAACAGGGGGAAACGGAAGGGGCCAACGTCCTGACTTTC. This gives the protein CASSQQGETEGANVLTF.